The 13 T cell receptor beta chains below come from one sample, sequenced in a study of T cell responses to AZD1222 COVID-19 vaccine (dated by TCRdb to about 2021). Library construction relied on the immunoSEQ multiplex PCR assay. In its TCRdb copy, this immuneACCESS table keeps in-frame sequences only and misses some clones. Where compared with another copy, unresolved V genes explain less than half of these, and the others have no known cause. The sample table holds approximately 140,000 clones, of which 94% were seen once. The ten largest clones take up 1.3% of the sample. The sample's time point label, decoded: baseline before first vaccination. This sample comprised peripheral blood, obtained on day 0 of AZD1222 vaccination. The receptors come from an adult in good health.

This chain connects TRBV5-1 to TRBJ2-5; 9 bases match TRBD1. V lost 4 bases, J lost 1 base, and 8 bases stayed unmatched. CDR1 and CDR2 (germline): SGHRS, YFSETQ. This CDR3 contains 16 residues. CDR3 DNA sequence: TGCGCCAGCAGCCTACAGGGGGCACCCCGCCAAGAGACCCAGTACTTC. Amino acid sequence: CASSLQGAPRQETQYF.

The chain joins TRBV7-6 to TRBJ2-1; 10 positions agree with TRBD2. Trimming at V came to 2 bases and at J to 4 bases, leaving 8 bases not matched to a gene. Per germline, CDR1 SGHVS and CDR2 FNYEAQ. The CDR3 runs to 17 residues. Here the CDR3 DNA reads TGTGCCAGCAGCTTATTTACTAGCGGGGTCTATTACAATGAGCAGTTCTTC. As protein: CASSLFTSGVYYNEQFF.

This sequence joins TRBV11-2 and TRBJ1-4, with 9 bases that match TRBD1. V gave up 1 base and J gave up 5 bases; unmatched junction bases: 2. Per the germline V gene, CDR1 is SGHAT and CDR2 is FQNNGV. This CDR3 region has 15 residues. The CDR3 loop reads CASSLVTGGNEKLFF. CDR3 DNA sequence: TGTGCCAGCAGCTTAGTGACAGGGGGAAATGAAAAACTGTTTTTT.

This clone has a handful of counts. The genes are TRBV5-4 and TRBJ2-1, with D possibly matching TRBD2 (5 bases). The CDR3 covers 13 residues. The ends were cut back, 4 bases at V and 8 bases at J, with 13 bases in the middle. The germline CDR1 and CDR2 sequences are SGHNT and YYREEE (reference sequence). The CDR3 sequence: CASSGGLDHEQFF. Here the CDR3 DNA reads TGTGCCAGCAGCGGCGGACTTGATCATGAGCAGTTCTTC.

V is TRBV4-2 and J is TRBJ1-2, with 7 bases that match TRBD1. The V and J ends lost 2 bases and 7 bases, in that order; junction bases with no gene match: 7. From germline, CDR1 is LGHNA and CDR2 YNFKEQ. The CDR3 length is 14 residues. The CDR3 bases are TGTGCCAGCAGCCAAAAGACAGGGCCGGGTGGCTACACCTTC. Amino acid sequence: CASSQKTGPGGYTF.

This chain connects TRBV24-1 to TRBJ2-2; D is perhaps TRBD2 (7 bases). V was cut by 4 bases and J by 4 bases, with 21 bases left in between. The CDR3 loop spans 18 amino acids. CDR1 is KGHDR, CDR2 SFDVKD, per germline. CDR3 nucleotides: TGTGCCACCAGTGACCCCTCGAGGGGGGGGCTACTCACCGGGGAGCTGTTTTTT. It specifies CATSDPSRGGLLTGELFF.

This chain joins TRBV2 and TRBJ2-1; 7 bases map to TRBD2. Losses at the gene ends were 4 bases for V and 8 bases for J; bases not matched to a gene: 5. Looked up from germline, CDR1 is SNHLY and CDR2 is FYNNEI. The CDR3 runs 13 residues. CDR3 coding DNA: TGTGCCAGCAGTGTTTCAGGGAGGGATGAGCAGTTCTTC. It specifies CASSVSGRDEQFF.

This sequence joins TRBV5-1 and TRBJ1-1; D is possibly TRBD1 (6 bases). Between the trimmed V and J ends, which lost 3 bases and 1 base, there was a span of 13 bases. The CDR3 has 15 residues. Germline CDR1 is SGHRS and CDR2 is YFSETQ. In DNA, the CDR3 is TGCGCCAGCAGCTGGAAGGGACAAGGGAACACTGAAGCTTTCTTT. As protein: CASSWKGQGNTEAFF.

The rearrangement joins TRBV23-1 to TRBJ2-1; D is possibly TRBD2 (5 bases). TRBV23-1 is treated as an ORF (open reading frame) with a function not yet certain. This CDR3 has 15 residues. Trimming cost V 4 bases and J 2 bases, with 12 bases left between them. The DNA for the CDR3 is TGCGCCAGCAGTCCAGCTAGCCGAACCTACAATGAGCAGTTCTTC. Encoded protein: CASSPASRTYNEQFF.

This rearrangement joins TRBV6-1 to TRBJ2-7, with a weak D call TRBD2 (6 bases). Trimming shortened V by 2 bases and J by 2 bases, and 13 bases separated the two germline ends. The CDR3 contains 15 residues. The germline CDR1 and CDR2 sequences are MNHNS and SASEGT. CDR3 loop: CASSENSLATYEQYV. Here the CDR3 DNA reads TGTGCCAGCAGTGAAAATTCCCTAGCGACCTACGAGCAGTACGTC.

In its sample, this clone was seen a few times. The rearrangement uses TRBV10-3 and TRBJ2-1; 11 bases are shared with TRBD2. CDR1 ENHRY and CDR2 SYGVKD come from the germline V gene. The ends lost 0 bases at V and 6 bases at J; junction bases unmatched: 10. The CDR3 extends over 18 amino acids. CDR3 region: CAISESASGRPRVNEQFF. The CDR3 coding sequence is TGTGCCATCAGTGAGTCGGCTAGCGGGAGGCCGCGGGTCAATGAGCAGTTCTTC.

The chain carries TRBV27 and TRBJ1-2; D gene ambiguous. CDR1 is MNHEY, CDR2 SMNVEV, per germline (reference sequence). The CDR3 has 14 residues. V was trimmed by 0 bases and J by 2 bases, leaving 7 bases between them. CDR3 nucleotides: TGTGCCAGCAGTTTATCAATGGTAAACTATGGCTACACCTTC. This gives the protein CASSLSMVNYGYTF.

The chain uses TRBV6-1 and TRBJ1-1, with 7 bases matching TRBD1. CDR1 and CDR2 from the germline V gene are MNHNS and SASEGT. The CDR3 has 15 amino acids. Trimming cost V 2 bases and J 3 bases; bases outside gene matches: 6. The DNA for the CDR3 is TGTGCCAGCAGTGAATACCGGACAGGCGACACTGAAGCTTTCTTT. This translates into CASSEYRTGDTEAFF.